These 24 T cell receptor beta chains were sequenced from one sample in a study of response to subunit inactivated influenza vaccine. In TCRdb, the RT-PCR reads were re-called with MiXCR into one record per CDR3 protein. The sample shows around 580,000 distinct CDR3 sequences, roughly 10% of them seen only once. The sample was PBMCs from blood, taken on the day of vaccination. Receptor source: a middle-aged man who received an inactivated influenza vaccine.

This clonotype occurred once. V gene TRBV3-1 combines with J gene TRBJ2-7; D possibly corresponds to TRBD2 (6 bases). The CDR3 is made up of 13 amino acids. The germline V and J ends were trimmed by 2 bases and 3 bases, with 8 bases remaining between them. Germline V gene lookup returns CDR1 LGHDT and CDR2 YNNKEL (reference sequence). Here the CDR3 reads CASSQRTNYEQYF. CDR3 bases: TGTGCCAGCAGCCAACGGACTAACTACGAGCAGTACTTC.

V and J are TRBV18 and TRBJ2-2, with D unclear. The germline CDR1 and CDR2 sequences are KGHSH and LQKENI. Trimming took 2 bases from V and 3 from J, leaving 10 bases between them. The CDR3 length is 15 residues. The CDR3 DNA sequence: TGTGCCAGCTCACCAGGGGAACATCACACCGGGGAGCTGTTTTTT. This sequence encodes CASSPGEHHTGELFF.

Details on this clonotype: A read error may account for a junction end that differs from germline. This chain joins TRBV29-1 and TRBJ2-3; 7 bases are shared with TRBD1. This CDR3 spans 13 amino acids. The germline gives CDR1 SQVTM, CDR2 ANQGSEA. CDR3 nucleotides: TGCAGCTTTGAAGGGACAGTCAGAGATACGCAGTATTTT. The encoded protein is CSFEGTVRDTQYF.

The V gene is TRBV6-1, the J gene TRBJ2-7; D call uncertain. V lost 6 bases and J lost 0, with 15 bases in between. CDR1 and CDR2 (germline): MNHNS, SASEGT. The CDR3 sequence is 15 residues long. Here the CDR3 DNA reads TGTGCCAGCAGCTCACCCCGTAGGGCCTCCTACGAGCAGTACTTC. Amino acids: CASSSPRRASYEQYF.

The rearrangement joins TRBV6-2 or TRBV6-3 to TRBJ2-7; 10 bases are shared with TRBD2. This CDR3 region has 15 residues. The junction had 5 bases not matched to a gene; V was cut back by 5 bases and J by 1 base. Germline CDR1 reads MNHEY; CDR2 reads SVGEGT. The CDR3 nucleotides are TGTGCCAGCAGTGGGGGACTAGCGCTTTCCTACGAGCAGTACTTC. It specifies CASSGGLALSYEQYF.

There are many counts of this clonotype. This chain connects TRBV7-2 to TRBJ2-7, with a tentative D call TRBD2 (5 bases). The ends were cut back, 5 bases at V and 6 bases at J, with 20 bases in the middle. Germline CDR1 is SGHTA and CDR2 is FQGNSA. The CDR3 is 15 residues long. DNA of the CDR3: TGTGCCAGCAGCAATAGCGCATACTCCCGGGGCGAGCAGTACTTC. Protein product: CASSNSAYSRGEQYF.

J is TRBJ2-2 and V is TRBV19; a weak D match, TRBD1 (5 bases). CDR3 length equals 16 residues. Germline V gives CDR1 LNHDA, CDR2 SQIVND (reference sequence). V was clipped by 1 base and J by 7 bases, with 16 bases between them. CDR3 sequence: CASSIGNRIGGGELFF. The CDR3, as DNA: TGTGCCAGTAGTATAGGTAACAGGATCGGCGGCGGGGAGCTGTTTTTT.

This clonotype showed up just a few times. The rearrangement joins TRBV5-6 to TRBJ2-5; the match to TRBD1 covers 8 bases. The CDR3 is 14 amino acids. The V and J ends lost 4 bases and 1 base, in that order; junction bases with no gene match: 3. CDR1 is SGHDT and CDR2 is YYEEEE in the germline V gene. In DNA form, the CDR3 reads TGTGCCAGCAGCGAGACAGGGGTCCAAGAGACCCAGTACTTC. This translates into CASSETGVQETQYF.

The chain employs TRBV18 and TRBJ2-1; 7 bases line up with TRBD2. Germline CDR1 is KGHSH and CDR2 is LQKENI. V gave up 3 bases and J gave up 4 bases; unmatched junction bases: 12. The CDR3 consists of 17 residues. The CDR3 DNA reads TGTGCCAGCTCACCTCGTGCTACTAGCGCCCTTTACAATGAGCAGTTCTTC. Protein sequence: CASSPRATSALYNEQFF.

V is TRBV13 and J is TRBJ2-5; D is undetermined. The length of the CDR3 is 12 residues. Trimming took 4 bases from V and 7 from J, leaving 10 bases between them. CDR1 is PRHDT, CDR2 FYEKMQ, per germline (reference sequence). The CDR3 DNA reads as TGTGCCAGCAGCTCAGGTCCGCGGACCCAGTACTTC. It codes for CASSSGPRTQYF. The full variable domain, completed using reference TRBV13 and TRBJ2-5, is AAGVIQSPRHLIKEKRETATLKCYPIPRHDTVYWYQQGPGQDPQFLISFYEKMQSDKGSIPDRFSAQQFSDYHSELNMSSLELGDSALYFCASSSGPRTQYFGPGTRLLVL.

This clonotype was picked up many times. The rearrangement links TRBV12-3 or TRBV12-4 to TRBJ2-2; possible D gene TRBD1, 5 bases. Trimming pared 6 bases from V and 6 bases from J, leaving 14 bases between. The CDR3 spans 14 residues. CDR3 DNA sequence: TGTGCCAGCAGCCCCGGATTACAGGCCGGGGAGCTGTTTTTT. Amino acid sequence: CASSPGLQAGELFF.

This clonotype appeared many times. The J gene is TRBJ2-1, the V gene TRBV12-3 or TRBV12-4, with TRBD2 matching 9 bases. The CDR3 has 16 amino acids. The J segment lost 9 bases and the V segment lost 3 bases, leaving 12 bases of the junction unmatched. CDR3 DNA sequence: TGTGCCAGCAGTTTGGGGACGGCCGGACTAGCGCTTGAGCAGTTCTTC. It is translated as CASSLGTAGLALEQFF.

The gene calls are TRBV14 and TRBJ2-5, with D unclear. V lost 4 bases and J lost 5, with 14 bases in between. Germline assignment: CDR1 SGHDN and CDR2 FVKESK. This CDR3 has 14 amino acids. In DNA, the CDR3 is TGTGCCAGCAGCCCCAGGCACTCCAGGGAGACCCAGTACTTC. Its translation is CASSPRHSRETQYF. Full variable domain (missing parts from reference TRBV14 and TRBJ2-5): EAGVTQFPSHSVIEKGQTVTLRCDPISGHDNLYWYRRVMGKEIKFLLHFVKESKQDESGMPNNRFLAERTGGTYSTLKVQPAELEDSGVYFCASSPRHSRETQYFGPGTRLLVL.

This clonotype was picked up a small number of times. The chain combines TRBV4-3 with TRBJ2-5; TRBD2 aligns across 7 bases. The germline V gene has CDR1 LGHNA and CDR2 YSLEER. V shed 0 bases, J shed 5 bases, and the junction held 6 bases outside the gene matches. There are 15 residues in the CDR3. CDR3 in amino acids: CASSQEAGRMETQYF. CDR3 in DNA: TGCGCCAGCAGCCAAGAAGCCGGGAGGATGGAGACCCAGTACTTC.

This clonotype was observed a handful of times. The chain has TRBV19 and TRBJ2-3; no firm D call. Trimming pared 3 bases from V and 1 base from J, leaving 8 bases between. Germline V gene data show CDR1 as LNHDA and CDR2 as SQIVND (reference sequence). The CDR3 runs to 14 residues. The DNA for the CDR3 is TGTGCCAGTAGTATCATGAGCGGCACAGATACGCAGTATTTT. Translating it yields CASSIMSGTDTQYF.

This clonotype was seen a handful of times. The V call is TRBV12-3 or TRBV12-4, the J call TRBJ2-6; D gene ambiguous. V shed 0 bases and J shed 0 bases, with 12 bases lying between them. The CDR3 covers 18 residues. The CDR3 loop reads CASSLARYNYSGANVLTF. The CDR3 DNA reads as TGTGCCAGCAGTTTAGCACGATATAACTACTCTGGGGCCAACGTCCTGACTTTC.

This clonotype was seen a handful of times. The rearrangement joins TRBV12-3 or TRBV12-4 to TRBJ2-3; 11 bases align to TRBD2. The CDR3 has 14 residues. Germline trimming cut 5 bases from V and 8 bases from J; bases unmatched to any gene: 6. The CDR3 here is CASSQTGTSGTQYF. The CDR3 coding sequence is TGTGCCAGCAGTCAGACCGGGACTAGCGGTACGCAGTATTTT.

This clonotype was picked up a small number of times. This chain joins TRBV19 and TRBJ1-4; D may be TRBD1 (6 bases). This CDR3 region has 16 residues. Germline assignment: CDR1 LNHDA and CDR2 SQIVND (reference sequence). V shed 4 bases and J shed 5 bases, with 17 bases lying between them. CDR3 sequence reads: CASSTGGTWRNEKLFF. For the CDR3, the DNA is TGTGCCAGTAGTACCGGAGGGACATGGAGAAATGAAAAACTGTTTTTT.

This clonotype was counted a few times. The V gene is TRBV4-3, the J gene TRBJ2-1, with TRBD2 identical over 12 bases. The V gene end was trimmed by 1 base and the J gene end by 2 bases; junction bases not matched to a gene: 9. This CDR3 has 19 residues. Germline CDR1 LGHNA, CDR2 YSLEER. As DNA, the CDR3 is TGCGCCAGCAGCCAAGTGCTCCTAGCGGGAGGGCCCACCTACAATGAGCAGTTCTTC. It translates to CASSQVLLAGGPTYNEQFF.

The chain employs TRBV7-9 and TRBJ1-2; no definite D call. Trimming removed 2 bases at V and 2 bases at J, with 9 bases between. The CDR3 totals 14 residues. Germline V CDR1 and CDR2: SEHNR, FQNEAQ (reference sequence). CDR3 in DNA: TGTGCCAGCAGCTTATATGACACCAACTATGGCTACACCTTC. Amino acid sequence: CASSLYDTNYGYTF. The full variable domain, rest sourced from reference TRBV7-9 and TRBJ1-2, is DTGVSQNPRHKITKRGQNVTFRCDPISEHNRLYWYRQTLGQGPEFLTYFQNEAQLEKSRLLSDRFSAERPKGSFSTLEIQRTEQGDSAMYLCASSLYDTNYGYTFGSGTRLTVV.

In its sample, this clonotype was seen a few times. The rearrangement links TRBV28 to TRBJ2-2, with 8 bases aligning to TRBD1. Trimming cost V 8 bases and J 4 bases; bases outside gene matches: 9. Germline-derived CDR1 and CDR2 are MDHEN and SYDVKM. The CDR3 runs 15 residues. The CDR3 loop reads CASQGAALGTGELFF. The CDR3 nucleotides are TGTGCCAGCCAGGGGGCGGCTCTGGGCACCGGGGAGCTGTTTTTT.

This chain links TRBV29-1 with TRBJ2-7; 9 bases are a match to TRBD1. With 6 bases clipped from V and 3 bases from J, the junction kept 6 bases outside the gene matches. Germline V gene lookup returns CDR1 SQVTM and CDR2 ANQGSEA. This CDR3 is 13 amino acids long. The CDR3 loop is CSVLDRGYYEQYF. CDR3 coding DNA: TGCAGCGTCCTGGACAGGGGATACTACGAGCAGTACTTC.

As concerns this clonotype: This may arise from a read error, as a much more abundant clone is one base away. The chain links TRBV7-6 to TRBJ2-1; D not resolved. CDR3 size: 14 residues. Germline V gene data show CDR1 as SGHVS and CDR2 as FNYEAQ. Trimming took off 4 bases at V and 6 bases at J, with 13 bases between the two ends. This CDR3 reads CASSSGGQFNEQFF. The CDR3 DNA sequence: TGTGCCAGCAGCTCAGGTGGGCAGTTCAATGAGCAGTTCTTC.

This clonotype showed up just a few times. The V and J genes are TRBV7-2 and TRBJ2-5; TRBD2 aligns across 9 bases. In germline, CDR1 is SGHTA, CDR2 FQGNSA. The V gene end was trimmed by 1 base and the J gene end by 5 bases; junction bases not matched to a gene: 8. The length of the CDR3 is 16 residues. The CDR3 here is CASSLGAIAGVETQYF. The CDR3 DNA reads TGTGCCAGCAGCTTAGGTGCGATAGCGGGAGTTGAGACCCAGTACTTC.